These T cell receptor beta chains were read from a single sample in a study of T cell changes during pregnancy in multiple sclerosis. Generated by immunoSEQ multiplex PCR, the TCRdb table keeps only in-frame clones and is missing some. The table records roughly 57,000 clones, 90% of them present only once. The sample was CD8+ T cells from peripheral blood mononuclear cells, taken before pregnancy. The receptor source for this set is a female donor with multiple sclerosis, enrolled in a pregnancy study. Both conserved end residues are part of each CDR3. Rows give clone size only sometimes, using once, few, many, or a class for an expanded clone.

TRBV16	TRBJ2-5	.	CASSQRGTSQYF
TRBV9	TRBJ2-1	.	CASSGQGYNEQFF
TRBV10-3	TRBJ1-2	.	CAISESQGGLSYGYTF
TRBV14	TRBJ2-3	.	CASSWTDTDTQYF
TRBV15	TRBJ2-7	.	CATSSVTTGTSYEQYF
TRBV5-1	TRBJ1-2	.	CASSLGGAGYTF
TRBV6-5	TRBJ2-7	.	CASSYSPDGSYEQYF
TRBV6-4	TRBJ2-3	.	CASSEGEGADTQYF
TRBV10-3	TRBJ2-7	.	CAISETRGSGVYEQYF
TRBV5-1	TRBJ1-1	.	CASSEYKNTEAFF
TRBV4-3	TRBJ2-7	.	CASSQDLGRQEW
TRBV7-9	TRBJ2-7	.	CASSLPRFQGQGDHEQYF
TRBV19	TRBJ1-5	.	CASTPTGYSNQPQHF
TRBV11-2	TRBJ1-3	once	CASSLATGEQYF
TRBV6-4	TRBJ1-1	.	CASRSRENTEAFF
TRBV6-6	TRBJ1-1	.	CASSYTGLATEAFF
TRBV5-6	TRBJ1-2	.	CASSPGQGAYGYTF
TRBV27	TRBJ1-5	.	CASSPRQAPLAQHF
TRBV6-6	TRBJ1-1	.	CASTLSGTMNTEAFF
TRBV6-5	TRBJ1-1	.	CASRRQGNTEAFF
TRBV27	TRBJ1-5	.	CASSFMPRGREYDQPQHF
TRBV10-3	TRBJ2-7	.	CAIRAGTGGYEQYF
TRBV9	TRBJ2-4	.	CASSSTGVAQYF
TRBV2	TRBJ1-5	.	CASSEIAGNQPQHF
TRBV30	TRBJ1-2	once	CAWRRSYGYTF
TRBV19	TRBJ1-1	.	CASSIPGQGGHEAFF
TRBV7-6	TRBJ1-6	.	CASSPGRGSYNSPLHF
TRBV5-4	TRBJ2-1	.	CASSLDREKLVGEQFF